One sample yielded the 10 T cell receptor beta chains listed below, sequenced in a study of blood T cell repertoires in COVID-19. Using immunoSEQ multiplex PCR, the repertoire was profiled, and TCRdb retains in-frame clones only, with some absent. The sample records 15,000 to 20,000 clones, 82% being singletons. Sequencing was carried out using peripheral blood. The source of these receptors is a woman aged 65 to 85 with active COVID-19.

This clone was detected once. The V and J genes are TRBV6-5 and TRBJ2-7; D is perhaps TRBD1 (6 bases). V dropped 6 bases and J dropped 2 bases, with 8 bases sitting between them. The CDR3 contains 12 residues. Looked up from germline, CDR1 is MNHEY and CDR2 is SVGAGI. The CDR3 nucleotides are TGTGCCAGCAGACAGGGTCCCTACGAGCAGTACTTC. Encoded protein: CASRQGPYEQYF.

The V gene is TRBV25-1, the J gene TRBJ2-7; TRBD1 matches 8 bases. The CDR3 is 17 amino acids. The V segment lost 3 bases and the J segment 1 base; nucleotides outside the gene matches: 11. CDR1 and CDR2 (germline): MGHDK, SYGVNS. CDR3 in amino acids: CASSDPTGVKSSYEQYF. The CDR3 bases are TGTGCCAGCAGTGACCCGACAGGGGTCAAGTCATCCTACGAGCAGTACTTC.

The chain carries TRBV2 and TRBJ2-6; D remains unclear. Between the trimmed V and J ends, which lost 5 bases and 1 base, there was a span of 3 bases. CDR3 length equals 13 residues. Per the germline V gene, CDR1 is SNHLY and CDR2 is FYNNEI. CDR3 DNA sequence: TGTGCCAGCAGTTATTCTGGGGCCAACGTCCTGACTTTC. Residues: CASSYSGANVLTF.

V usage is TRBV9 and J usage is TRBJ2-5; 7 bases line up with TRBD2. The CDR3 sequence is 16 residues long. After removal of 0 bases from V and 4 bases from J, the junction contained 9 bases not matched to a gene. The germline CDR1 and CDR2 sequences are SGDLS and YYNGEE. CDR3 DNA sequence: TGTGCCAGCAGCGTAGCCCTGGGCAGGGAGGGAGAGACCCAGTACTTC. It yields the protein CASSVALGREGETQYF.

This clone was seen just once. CDR3 sequence reads: CASERRAENNQPQHF. The CDR3 DNA is TGTGCCAGCGAAAGGAGGGCAGAGAACAATCAGCCCCAGCATTTT. This rearrangement joins TRBV6-6 to TRBJ1-5; D ambiguous. Germline V gene lookup returns CDR1 MNHNY and CDR2 SVGAGI (reference sequence). V shed 8 bases and J shed 3 bases, with 17 bases lying between them. There are 15 residues in the CDR3.

The rearrangement uses TRBV7-2 and TRBJ2-7, with no clear D. This CDR3 region has 13 residues. Per the germline V gene, CDR1 is SGHTA and CDR2 is FQGNSA. Trimming left V 0 bases short and J 4 bases short, with 7 bases between. The CDR3 coding sequence is TGTGCCAGCAGCTTAGCACGCGTATACGAGCAGTACTTC. Translation: CASSLARVYEQYF.

This chain links TRBV28 with TRBJ1-6; D is perhaps TRBD1 (5 bases). The CDR3 covers 14 residues. Trimming removed 3 bases from V and 6 bases from J, with 9 bases in between. Germline V gene data show CDR1 as MDHEN and CDR2 as SYDVKM. CDR3 nucleotides: TGTGCCAGCAGTTTCTGGCAGGGTAATTCACCCCTCCACTTT. Translation: CASSFWQGNSPLHF. Full variable domain (missing parts from reference TRBV28 and TRBJ1-6): DVKVTQSSRYLVKRTGEKVFLECVQDMDHENMFWYRQDPGLGLRLIYFSYDVKMKEKGDIPEGYSVSREKKERFSLILESASTNQTSMYLCASSFWQGNSPLHFGNGTRLTVT.

The genes are TRBV7-9 and TRBJ1-1, with 9 positions matching TRBD1. The germline V gene encodes CDR1 SEHNR and CDR2 FQNEAQ (reference sequence). The ends lost 1 base at V and 8 bases at J; junction bases unmatched: 5. CDR3 length: 14 amino acids. CDR3 residues: CASSLGSQGAEAFF. The CDR3 DNA reads as TGTGCCAGCAGCTTAGGCTCACAGGGGGCCGAAGCTTTCTTT.

The rearrangement links TRBV5-1 to TRBJ2-3; 7 positions match TRBD1. Trimming at V came to 7 bases and at J to 5 bases, leaving 10 bases not matched to a gene. CDR1 and CDR2 (germline): SGHRS, YFSETQ. There are 14 residues in the CDR3. This chain's CDR3 is CASGPGTAGDTQYF. The DNA for the CDR3 is TGCGCCAGCGGCCCCGGGACAGCCGGAGATACGCAGTATTTT.

V gene TRBV5-1 combines with J gene TRBJ2-3, with 10 bases lining up with TRBD2. This CDR3 is 16 amino acids long. The V gene's germline CDR1 is SGHRS and CDR2 YFSETQ. Losses at the gene ends were 2 bases for V and 4 bases for J; bases not matched to a gene: 7. Here the CDR3 DNA reads TGCGCCAGCAGCTTCAAGGCTAGCGGGAGCCCAGATACGCAGTATTTT. Amino acids: CASSFKASGSPDTQYF.